This T cell receptor beta chain was captured by sequencing in a study of shared clonotypes between healthy human individuals. CDR3 size: 14 residues. V was cut by 3 bases and J by 8 bases, with 16 bases left in between. Germline V gene sequence: CDR1 MNHNS, CDR2 SASEGT. Deep was the level at which the assay was run. Splitting of each subset's genomic DNA was done evenly across several immunoSEQ plates. The data were produced by immunoSEQ multiplex PCR, yet TCRdb's version contains in-frame clones alone and is incomplete. The sample has roughly 2.4 million clones, almost 96% seen once. Points from the study as a whole: Measured sharing among donors was expected to vary with sequencing depth.

Notes on this clone: The target antigen is unknown.

The chain carries TRBV6-1 and TRBJ1-2; D gene unclear. The material sequenced was naive CD4+ T cells sorted from blood. Subset defined: CD45RA+ positively selected. This clonotype originated in a man between 18 and 35 years old in good health. Written as DNA, the CDR3 is TGTGCCAGCAGTGAGGACCGTGTCCGCGCCGGCTACACCTTC. Protein: CASSEDRVRAGYTF.